This TCR beta chain was found in a study of blood T cell repertoires in COVID-19. Across the study: Acute-phase and convalescent COVID-19 samples originated in the United States, Italy and Spain. From T cells, B-cell-depleted T cells, or PBMCs came the material, which was cDNA or gDNA.

Germline V gene lookup returns CDR1 SGHVS and CDR2 FQNEAQ. This CDR3 is 13 amino acids long. V was pared by 4 bases and J by 11 bases, with 14 bases between. In the authors' methods: Using reference gene primer amplification, nucleated cell counts were estimated. Data came from immunoSEQ multiplex PCR; TCRdb stores just in-frame clones and leaves some out. V and J calls and clone size are given by that table; D and trimming were obtained from the DNA. Here the sample spans around 250,000 clones, around 82% being singletons. This clone turned up a few times. What was sequenced was peripheral blood. The receptor comes from a woman in her late teens or twenties with acute or convalescent COVID-19. This chain connects TRBV7-8 to TRBJ1-4; maybe TRBD1 (6 bases). This chain's CDR3 is CASSSRGGAKLFF. The CDR3 region has the DNA TGTGCCAGCAGCTCCCGAGGGGGGGCGAAACTGTTTTTT.